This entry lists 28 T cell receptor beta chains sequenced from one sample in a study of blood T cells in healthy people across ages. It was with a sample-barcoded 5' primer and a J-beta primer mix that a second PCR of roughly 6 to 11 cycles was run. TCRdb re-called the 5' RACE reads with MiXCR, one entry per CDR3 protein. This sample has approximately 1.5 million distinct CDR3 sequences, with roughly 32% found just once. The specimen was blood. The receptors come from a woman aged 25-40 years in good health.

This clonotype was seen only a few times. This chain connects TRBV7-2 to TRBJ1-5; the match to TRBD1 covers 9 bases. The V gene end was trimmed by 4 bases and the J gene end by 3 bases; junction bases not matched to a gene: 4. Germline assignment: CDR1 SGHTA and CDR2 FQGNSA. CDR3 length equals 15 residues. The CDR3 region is CASSSQGAINQPQHF. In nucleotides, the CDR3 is TGTGCCAGCAGCTCACAGGGGGCAATCAATCAGCCCCAGCATTTT.

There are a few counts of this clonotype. The CDR3: CASSPRWGHEQFF. The CDR3 nucleotides read TGTGCCAGCAGTCCCCGGTGGGGCCATGAGCAGTTCTTC. This sequence joins TRBV27 and TRBJ2-1, with D perhaps TRBD1 (5 bases). With 5 bases removed from V and 8 bases from J, the gap between germline ends came to 13 bases. CDR1 is MNHEY, CDR2 SMNVEV, per germline (reference sequence). This CDR3 contains 13 residues.

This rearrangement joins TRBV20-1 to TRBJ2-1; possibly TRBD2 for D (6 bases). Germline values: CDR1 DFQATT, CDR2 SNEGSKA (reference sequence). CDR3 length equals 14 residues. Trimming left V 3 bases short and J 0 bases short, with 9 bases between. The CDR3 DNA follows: TGCAGTGCTAGTCCGGGAGACTCCTACAATGAGCAGTTCTTC. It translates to CSASPGDSYNEQFF.

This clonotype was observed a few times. DNA for the CDR3: TGTGCCTCCCCCGGGACAGGGGCCTCCTACAATGAGCAGTTCTTC. Protein: CASPGTGASYNEQFF. The gene calls are TRBV7-9 and TRBJ2-1; 10 bases agree with TRBD1. From germline, CDR1 is SEHNR and CDR2 FQNEAQ (reference sequence). CDR3 size: 15 residues. V shed 11 bases, J shed 0 bases, and the junction held 7 bases outside the gene matches. Drawing the rest from reference TRBV7-9 and TRBJ2-1, the complete variable domain is DTGVSQNPRHKITKRGQNVTFRCDPISEHNRLYWYRQTLGQGPEFLTYFQNEAQLEKSRLLSDRFSAERPKGSFSTLEIQRTEQGDSAMYLCASPGTGASYNEQFFGPGTRLTVL.

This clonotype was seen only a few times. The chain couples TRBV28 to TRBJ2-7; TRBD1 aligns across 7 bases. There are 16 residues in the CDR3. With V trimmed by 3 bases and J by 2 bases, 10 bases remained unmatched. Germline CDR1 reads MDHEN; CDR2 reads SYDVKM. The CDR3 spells CASSFGMGTATYEQYF. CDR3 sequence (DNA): TGTGCCAGCAGTTTTGGAATGGGGACAGCAACCTACGAGCAGTACTTC.

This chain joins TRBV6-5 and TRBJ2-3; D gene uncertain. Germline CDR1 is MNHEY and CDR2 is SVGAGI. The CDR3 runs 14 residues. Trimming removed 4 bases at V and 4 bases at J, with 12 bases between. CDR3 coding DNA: TGTGCCAGCAGTTCCCTCGACTCGGCAGATACGCAGTATTTT. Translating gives CASSSLDSADTQYF.

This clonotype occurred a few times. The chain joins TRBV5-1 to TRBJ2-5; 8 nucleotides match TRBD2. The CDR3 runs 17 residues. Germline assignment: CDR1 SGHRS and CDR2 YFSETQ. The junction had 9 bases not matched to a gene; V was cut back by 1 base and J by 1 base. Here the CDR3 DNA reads TGCGCCAGCAGCTTGCTGCGAGCGGGGGCTCTCCAAGAGACCCAGTACTTC. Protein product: CASSLLRAGALQETQYF.

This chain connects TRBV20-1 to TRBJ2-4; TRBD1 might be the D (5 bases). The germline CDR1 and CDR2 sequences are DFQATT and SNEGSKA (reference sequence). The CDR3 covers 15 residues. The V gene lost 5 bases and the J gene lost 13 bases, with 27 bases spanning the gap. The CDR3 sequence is CSAAPVAGISYGQYF. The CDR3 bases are TGCAGTGCTGCCCCGGTGGCAGGGATCTCCTACGGGCAGTACTTC.

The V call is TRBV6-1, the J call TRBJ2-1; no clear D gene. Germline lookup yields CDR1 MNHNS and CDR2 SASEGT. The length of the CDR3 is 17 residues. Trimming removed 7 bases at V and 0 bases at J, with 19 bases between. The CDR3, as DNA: TGTGCCAGCAAAGTTCGGGCAGGCAAGAGCTCCTACAATGAGCAGTTCTTC. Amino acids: CASKVRAGKSSYNEQFF.

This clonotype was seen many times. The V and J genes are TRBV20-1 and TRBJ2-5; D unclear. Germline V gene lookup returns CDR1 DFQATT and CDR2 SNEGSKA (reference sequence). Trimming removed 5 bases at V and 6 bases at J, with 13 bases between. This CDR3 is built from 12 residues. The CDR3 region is CSAPGGTKTQYF. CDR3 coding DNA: TGCAGTGCTCCAGGTGGAACGAAGACCCAGTACTTC.

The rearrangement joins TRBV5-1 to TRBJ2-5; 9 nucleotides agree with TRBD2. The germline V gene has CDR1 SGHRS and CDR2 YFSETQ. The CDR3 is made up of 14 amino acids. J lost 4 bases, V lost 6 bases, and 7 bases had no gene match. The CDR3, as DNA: TGCGCCAGCAATGGCGGGGGGGTCGGAGAGACCCAGTACTTC. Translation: CASNGGGVGETQYF.

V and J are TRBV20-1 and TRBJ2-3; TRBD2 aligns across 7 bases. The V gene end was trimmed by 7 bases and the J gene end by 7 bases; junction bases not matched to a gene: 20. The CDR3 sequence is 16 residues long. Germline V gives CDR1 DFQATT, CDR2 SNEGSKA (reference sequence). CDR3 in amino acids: CSGSAGEIPWPNTQYF. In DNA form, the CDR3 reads TGCAGTGGCTCCGCGGGAGAGATTCCATGGCCAAATACGCAGTATTTT.

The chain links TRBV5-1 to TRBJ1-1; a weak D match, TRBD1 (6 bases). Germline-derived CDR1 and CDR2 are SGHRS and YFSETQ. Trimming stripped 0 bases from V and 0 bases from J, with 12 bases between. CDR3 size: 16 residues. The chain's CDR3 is CASSLGGTLLNTEAFF. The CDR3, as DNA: TGCGCCAGCAGCTTGGGGGGGACATTGTTGAACACTGAAGCTTTCTTT. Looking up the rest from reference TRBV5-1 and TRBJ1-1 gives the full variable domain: KAGVTQTPRYLIKTRGQQVTLSCSPISGHRSVSWYQQTPGQGLQFLFEYFSETQRNKGNFPGRFSGRQFSNSRSEMNVSTLELGDSALYLCASSLGGTLLNTEAFFGQGTRLTVV.

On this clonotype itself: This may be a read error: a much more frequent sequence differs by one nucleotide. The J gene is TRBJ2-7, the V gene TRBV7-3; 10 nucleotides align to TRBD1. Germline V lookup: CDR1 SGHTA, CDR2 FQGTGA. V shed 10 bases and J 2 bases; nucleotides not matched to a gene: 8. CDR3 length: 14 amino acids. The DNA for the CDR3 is TGTGCCATCTCGGCGACAGGGGGCCCCTACGAGCAGTACTTC. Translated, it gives CAISATGGPYEQYF. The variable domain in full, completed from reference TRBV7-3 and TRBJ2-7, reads GAGVSQTPSNKVTEKGKYVELRCDPISGHTALYWYRQSLGQGPEFLIYFQGTGAADDSGLPNDRFFAVRPEGSVSTLKIQRTERGDSAVYLCAISATGGPYEQYFGPGTRLTVT.

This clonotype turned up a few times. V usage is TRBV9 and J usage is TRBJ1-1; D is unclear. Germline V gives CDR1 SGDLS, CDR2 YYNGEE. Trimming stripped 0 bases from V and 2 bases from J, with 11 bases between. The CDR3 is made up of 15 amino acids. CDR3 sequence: CASSVAGRLNTEAFF. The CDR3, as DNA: TGTGCCAGCAGCGTAGCCGGGCGGCTCAACACTGAAGCTTTCTTT.

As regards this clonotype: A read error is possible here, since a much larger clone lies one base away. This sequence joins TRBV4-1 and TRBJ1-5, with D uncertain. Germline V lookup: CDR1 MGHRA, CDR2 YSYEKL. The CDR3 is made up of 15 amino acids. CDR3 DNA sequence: TGCGCCAGCAGCCAAGATGGGCGGGGAAATCAGCCCCGGCATTTT. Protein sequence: CASSQDGRGNQPRHF.

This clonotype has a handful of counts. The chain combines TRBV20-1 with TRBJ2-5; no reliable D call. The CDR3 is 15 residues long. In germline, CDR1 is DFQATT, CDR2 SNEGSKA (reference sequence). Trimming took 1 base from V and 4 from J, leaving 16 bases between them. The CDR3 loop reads CSARAEPSRTETQYF. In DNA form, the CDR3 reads TGCAGTGCTAGAGCGGAGCCGAGCCGCACAGAGACCCAGTACTTC.

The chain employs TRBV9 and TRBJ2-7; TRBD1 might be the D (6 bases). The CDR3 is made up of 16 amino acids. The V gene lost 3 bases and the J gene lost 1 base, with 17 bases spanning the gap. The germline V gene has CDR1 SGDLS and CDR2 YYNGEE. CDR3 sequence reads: CASSEARTELSYEQYV. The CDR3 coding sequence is TGTGCCAGCAGCGAAGCGAGGACAGAGTTATCCTACGAGCAGTACGTC.

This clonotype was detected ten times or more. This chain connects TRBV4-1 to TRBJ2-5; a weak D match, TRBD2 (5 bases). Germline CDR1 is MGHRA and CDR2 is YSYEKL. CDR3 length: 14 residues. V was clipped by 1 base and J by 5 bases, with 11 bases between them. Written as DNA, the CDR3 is TGCGCCAGCAGCCAAGCGGGAAACGGGGAGACCCAGTACTTC. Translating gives CASSQAGNGETQYF.

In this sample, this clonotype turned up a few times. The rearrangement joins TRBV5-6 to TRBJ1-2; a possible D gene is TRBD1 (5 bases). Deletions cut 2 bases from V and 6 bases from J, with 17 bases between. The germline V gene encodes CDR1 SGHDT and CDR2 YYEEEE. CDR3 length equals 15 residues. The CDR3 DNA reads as TGTGCCAGCAGCTTACTTCCCCGGGGGAAGAATGGCTACACCTTC. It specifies CASSLLPRGKNGYTF.

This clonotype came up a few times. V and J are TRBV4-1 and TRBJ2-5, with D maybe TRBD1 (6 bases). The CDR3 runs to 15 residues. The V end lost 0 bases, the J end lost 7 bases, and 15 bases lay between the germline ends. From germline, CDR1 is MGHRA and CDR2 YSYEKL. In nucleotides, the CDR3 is TGCGCCAGCAGCCAAGAGGCGTCAGGGGCTGGGACCCAGTACTTC. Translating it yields CASSQEASGAGTQYF.

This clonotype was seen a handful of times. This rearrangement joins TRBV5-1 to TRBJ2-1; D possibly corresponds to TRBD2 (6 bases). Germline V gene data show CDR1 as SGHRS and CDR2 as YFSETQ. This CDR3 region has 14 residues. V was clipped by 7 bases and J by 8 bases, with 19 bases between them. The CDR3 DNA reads TGCGCCAGCGGCCCTCCCGGGACTCAGGATGAGCAGTTCTTC. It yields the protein CASGPPGTQDEQFF.

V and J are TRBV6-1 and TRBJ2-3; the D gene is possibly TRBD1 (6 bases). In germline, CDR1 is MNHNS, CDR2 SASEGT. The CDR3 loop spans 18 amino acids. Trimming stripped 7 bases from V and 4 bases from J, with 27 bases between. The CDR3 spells CASNRPGFQGTSADTQYF. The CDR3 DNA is TGTGCCAGCAACCGCCCGGGGTTTCAGGGGACGAGCGCAGATACGCAGTATTTT.

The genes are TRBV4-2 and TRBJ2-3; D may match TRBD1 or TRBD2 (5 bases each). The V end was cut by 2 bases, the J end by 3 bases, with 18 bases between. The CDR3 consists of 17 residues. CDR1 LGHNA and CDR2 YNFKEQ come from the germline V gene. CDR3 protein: CASSQRFEGITTDTQYF. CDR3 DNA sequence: TGTGCCAGCAGCCAAAGATTTGAGGGGATTACGACAGATACGCAGTATTTT.

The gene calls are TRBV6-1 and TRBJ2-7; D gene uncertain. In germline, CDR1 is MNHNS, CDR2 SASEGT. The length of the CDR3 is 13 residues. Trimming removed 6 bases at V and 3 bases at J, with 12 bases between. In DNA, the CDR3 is TGTGCCAGCAGAGAACCGGCCGTCTACGAGCAGTACTTC. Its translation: CASREPAVYEQYF.

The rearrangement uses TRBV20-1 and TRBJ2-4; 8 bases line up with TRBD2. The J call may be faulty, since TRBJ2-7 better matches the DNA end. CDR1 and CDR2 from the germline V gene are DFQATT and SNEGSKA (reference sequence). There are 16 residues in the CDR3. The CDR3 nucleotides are TGCAGTGCTAGAGATCCCAGCGGGGGTCCCTCCTACGAGCAGTACTTC. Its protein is CSARDPSGGPSYEQYF.

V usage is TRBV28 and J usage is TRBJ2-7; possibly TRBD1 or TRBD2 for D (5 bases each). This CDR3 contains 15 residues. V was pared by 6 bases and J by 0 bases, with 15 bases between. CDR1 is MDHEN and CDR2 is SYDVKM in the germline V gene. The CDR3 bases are TGTGCCAGCAGCTATCCGGGACGGAGCTCCTACGAGCAGTACTTC. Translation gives CASSYPGRSSYEQYF.

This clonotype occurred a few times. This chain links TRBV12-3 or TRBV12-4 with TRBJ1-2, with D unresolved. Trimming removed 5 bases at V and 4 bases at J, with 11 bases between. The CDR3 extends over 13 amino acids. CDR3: CASSPLLFYGYTF. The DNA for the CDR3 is TGTGCCAGCAGTCCGCTCCTGTTCTATGGCTACACCTTC.